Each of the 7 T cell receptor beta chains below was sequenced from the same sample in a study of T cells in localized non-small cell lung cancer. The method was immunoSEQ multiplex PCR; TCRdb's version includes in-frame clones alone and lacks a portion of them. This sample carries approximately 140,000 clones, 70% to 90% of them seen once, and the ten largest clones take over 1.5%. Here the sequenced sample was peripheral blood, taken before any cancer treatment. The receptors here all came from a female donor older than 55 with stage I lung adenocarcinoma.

The CDR3 DNA reads as TGTGCCAGCAGCTTGCTAACTACTTCTGGTACGCAGTATTTT. This encodes CASSLLTTSGTQYF. The chain is built from TRBV5-8 and TRBJ2-3; no clear D gene. V dropped 1 base and J dropped 8 bases, with 14 bases sitting between them. The CDR3 length is 14 residues. In germline, CDR1 is SGHTS, CDR2 YDEGEE.

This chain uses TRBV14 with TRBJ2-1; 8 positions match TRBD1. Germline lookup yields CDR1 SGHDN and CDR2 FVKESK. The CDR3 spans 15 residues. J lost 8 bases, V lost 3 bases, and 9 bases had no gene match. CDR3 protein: CASSQPGGRFDEQFF. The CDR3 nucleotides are TGTGCCAGCAGCCAGCCAGGGGGCAGGTTCGATGAGCAGTTCTTC.

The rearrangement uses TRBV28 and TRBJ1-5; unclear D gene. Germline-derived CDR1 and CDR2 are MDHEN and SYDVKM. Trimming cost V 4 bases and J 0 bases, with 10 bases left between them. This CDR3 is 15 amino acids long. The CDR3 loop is CASSSGGYSNQPQHF. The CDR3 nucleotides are TGTGCCAGCAGTTCCGGAGGTTATAGCAATCAGCCCCAGCATTTT.

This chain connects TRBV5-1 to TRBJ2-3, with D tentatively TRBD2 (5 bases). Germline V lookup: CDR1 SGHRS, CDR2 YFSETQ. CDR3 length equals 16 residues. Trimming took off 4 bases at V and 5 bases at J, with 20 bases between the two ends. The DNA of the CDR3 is TGCGCCAGCAGCCGCCCCCAGGTCGACGGAGGAGATACGCAGTATTTT. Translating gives CASSRPQVDGGDTQYF.

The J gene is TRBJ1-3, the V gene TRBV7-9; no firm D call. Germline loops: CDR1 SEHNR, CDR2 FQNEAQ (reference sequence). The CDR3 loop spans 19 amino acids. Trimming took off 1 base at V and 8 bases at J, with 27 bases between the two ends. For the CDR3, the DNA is TGTGCCAGCAGCTTAGTTTTTAATCCCACCCTGGGTAGAAGTGACACCATATATTTT. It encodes CASSLVFNPTLGRSDTIYF.

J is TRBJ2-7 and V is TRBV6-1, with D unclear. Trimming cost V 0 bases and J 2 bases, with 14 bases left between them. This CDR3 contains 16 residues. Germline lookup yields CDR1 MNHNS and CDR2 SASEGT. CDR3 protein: CASSEALQVETYEQYF. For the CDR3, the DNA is TGTGCCAGCAGTGAAGCGCTTCAGGTGGAAACCTACGAGCAGTACTTC.

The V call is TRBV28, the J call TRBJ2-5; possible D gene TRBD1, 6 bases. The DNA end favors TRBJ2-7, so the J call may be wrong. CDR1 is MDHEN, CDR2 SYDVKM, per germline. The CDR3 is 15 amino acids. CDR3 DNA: TGTGCCAGCAGTGCCCCAGGGGACCGGTCCTACGAGCAGTACTTC. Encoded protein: CASSAPGDRSYEQYF.